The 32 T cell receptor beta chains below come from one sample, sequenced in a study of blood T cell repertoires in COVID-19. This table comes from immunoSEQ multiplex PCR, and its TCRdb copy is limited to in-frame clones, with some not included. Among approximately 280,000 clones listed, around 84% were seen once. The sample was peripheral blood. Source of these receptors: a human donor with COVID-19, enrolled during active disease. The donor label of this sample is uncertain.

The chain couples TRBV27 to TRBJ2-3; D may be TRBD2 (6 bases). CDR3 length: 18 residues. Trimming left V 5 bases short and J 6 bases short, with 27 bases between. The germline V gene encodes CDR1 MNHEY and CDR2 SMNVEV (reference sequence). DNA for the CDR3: TGTGCCAGCAGTAGGAGGGCAATCCGACTAGATGTACAGGATACGCAGTATTTT. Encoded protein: CASSRRAIRLDVQDTQYF.

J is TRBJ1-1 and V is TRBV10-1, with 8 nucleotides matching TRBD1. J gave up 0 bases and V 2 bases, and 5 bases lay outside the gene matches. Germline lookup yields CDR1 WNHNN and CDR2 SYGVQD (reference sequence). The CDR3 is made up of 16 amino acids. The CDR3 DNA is TGCGCCAGCAGTGAGGCTCGGACAGGGTTGAACACTGAAGCTTTCTTT. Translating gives CASSEARTGLNTEAFF.

The CDR3 region is CASAMERRDYEQYF. As DNA, the CDR3 is TGTGCCAGCGCTATGGAGAGACGCGACTACGAGCAGTACTTC. J is TRBJ2-7 and V is TRBV2; D is unclear. The CDR3 has 14 amino acids. Germline CDR1 and CDR2: SNHLY and FYNNEI. V dropped 8 bases and J dropped 3 bases, with 17 bases sitting between them.

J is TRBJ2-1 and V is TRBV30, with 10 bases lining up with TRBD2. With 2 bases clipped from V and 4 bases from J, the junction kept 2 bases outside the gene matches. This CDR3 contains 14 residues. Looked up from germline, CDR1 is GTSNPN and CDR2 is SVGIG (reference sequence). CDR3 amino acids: CAWSMTSGYNEQFF. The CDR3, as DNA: TGTGCCTGGAGTATGACTAGCGGGTACAATGAGCAGTTCTTC.

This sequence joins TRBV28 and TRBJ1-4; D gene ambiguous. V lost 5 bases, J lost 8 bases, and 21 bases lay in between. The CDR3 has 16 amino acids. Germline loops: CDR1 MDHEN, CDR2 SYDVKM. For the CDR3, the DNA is TGTGCCAGCAGTCCGACGACCCTATCGGGATCCGAAAAACTGTTTTTT. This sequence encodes CASSPTTLSGSEKLFF. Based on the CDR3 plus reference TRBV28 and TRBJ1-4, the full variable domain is DVKVTQSSRYLVKRTGEKVFLECVQDMDHENMFWYRQDPGLGLRLIYFSYDVKMKEKGDIPEGYSVSREKKERFSLILESASTNQTSMYLCASSPTTLSGSEKLFFGSGTQLSVL.

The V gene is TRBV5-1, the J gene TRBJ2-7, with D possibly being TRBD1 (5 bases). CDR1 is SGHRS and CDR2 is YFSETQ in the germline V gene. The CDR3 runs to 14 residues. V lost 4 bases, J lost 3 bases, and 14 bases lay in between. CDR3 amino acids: CASSLSQGGYEQYF. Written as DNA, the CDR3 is TGCGCCAGCAGCCTTAGCCAGGGTGGCTACGAGCAGTACTTC.

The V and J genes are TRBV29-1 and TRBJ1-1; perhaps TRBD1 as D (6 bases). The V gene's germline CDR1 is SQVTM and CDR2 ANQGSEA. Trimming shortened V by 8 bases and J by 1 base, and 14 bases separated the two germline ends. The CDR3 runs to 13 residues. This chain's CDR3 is CSLGRGGNTEAFF. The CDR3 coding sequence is TGCAGCCTCGGAAGGGGGGGGAACACTGAAGCTTTCTTT. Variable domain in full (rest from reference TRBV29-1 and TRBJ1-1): SAVISQKPSRDICQRGTSLTIQCQVDSQVTMMFWYRQQPGQSLTLIATANQGSEATYESGFVIDKFPISRPNLTFSTLTVSNMSPEDSSIYLCSLGRGGNTEAFFGQGTRLTVV.

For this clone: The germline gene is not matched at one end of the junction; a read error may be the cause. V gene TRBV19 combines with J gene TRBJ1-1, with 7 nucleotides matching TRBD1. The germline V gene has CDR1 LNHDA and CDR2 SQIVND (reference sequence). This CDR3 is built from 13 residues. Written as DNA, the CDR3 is TGTGCCAGCAGTACAGGGGAGGGTACTGAAGCTTTCTTT. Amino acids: CASSTGEGTEAFF.

The CDR3, as DNA: TGTGCCAGCTCACCAATCTCCCTAGCGGGAGGTGATACGCAGTATTTT. As protein: CASSPISLAGGDTQYF. The rearrangement links TRBV18 to TRBJ2-3; 11 nucleotides agree with TRBD2. Germline CDR1 is KGHSH and CDR2 is LQKENI. The CDR3 extends over 16 amino acids. V shed 2 bases and J 6 bases; nucleotides not matched to a gene: 7.

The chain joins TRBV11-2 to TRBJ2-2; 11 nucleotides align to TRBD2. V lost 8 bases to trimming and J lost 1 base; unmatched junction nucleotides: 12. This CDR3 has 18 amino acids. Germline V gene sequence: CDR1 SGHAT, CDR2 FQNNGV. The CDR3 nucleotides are TGTGCCAGCGTACCTGGGGTTGGACTAGCGGGGAACACCGGGGAGCTGTTTTTT. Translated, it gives CASVPGVGLAGNTGELFF.

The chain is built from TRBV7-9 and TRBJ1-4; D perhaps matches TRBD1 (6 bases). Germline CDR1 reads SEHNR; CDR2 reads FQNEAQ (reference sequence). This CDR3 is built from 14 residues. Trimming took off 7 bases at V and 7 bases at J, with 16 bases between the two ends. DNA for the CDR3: TGTGCCAGCAACACCTTTGACAGGAGTGAAAAACTGTTTTTT. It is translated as CASNTFDRSEKLFF.

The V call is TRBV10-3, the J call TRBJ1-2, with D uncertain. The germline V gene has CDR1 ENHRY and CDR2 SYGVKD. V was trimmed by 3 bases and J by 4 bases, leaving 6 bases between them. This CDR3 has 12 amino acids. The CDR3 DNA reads TGTGCCATCAGTGAACGGGTCTATGGCTACACCTTC. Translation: CAISERVYGYTF.

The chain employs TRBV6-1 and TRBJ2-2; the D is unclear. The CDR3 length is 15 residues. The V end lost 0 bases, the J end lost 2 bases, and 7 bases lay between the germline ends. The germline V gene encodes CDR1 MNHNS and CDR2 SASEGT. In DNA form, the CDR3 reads TGTGCCAGCAGTGAAGCCCAGTTAAACACCGGGGAGCTGTTTTTT. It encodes CASSEAQLNTGELFF.

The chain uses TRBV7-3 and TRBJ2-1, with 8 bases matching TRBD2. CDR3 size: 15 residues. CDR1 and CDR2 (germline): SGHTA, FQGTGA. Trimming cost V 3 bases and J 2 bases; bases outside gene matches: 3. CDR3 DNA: TGTGCCAGCAGCTTGGGCGGGAGGACCTACAATGAGCAGTTCTTC. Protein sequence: CASSLGGRTYNEQFF.

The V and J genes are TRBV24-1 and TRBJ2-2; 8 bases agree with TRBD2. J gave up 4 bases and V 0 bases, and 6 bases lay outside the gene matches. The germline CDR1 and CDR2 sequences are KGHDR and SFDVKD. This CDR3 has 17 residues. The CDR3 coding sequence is TGTGCCACCAGTGATTTGAGTAGTAGCGGGGTCACCGGGGAGCTGTTTTTT. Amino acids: CATSDLSSSGVTGELFF.

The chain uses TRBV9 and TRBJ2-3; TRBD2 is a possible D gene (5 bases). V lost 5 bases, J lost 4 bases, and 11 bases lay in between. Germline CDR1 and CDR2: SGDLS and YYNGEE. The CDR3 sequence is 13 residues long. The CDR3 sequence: CASSLGGSDTQYF. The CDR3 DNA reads TGTGCCAGCAGTCTTGGCGGGTCAGATACGCAGTATTTT.

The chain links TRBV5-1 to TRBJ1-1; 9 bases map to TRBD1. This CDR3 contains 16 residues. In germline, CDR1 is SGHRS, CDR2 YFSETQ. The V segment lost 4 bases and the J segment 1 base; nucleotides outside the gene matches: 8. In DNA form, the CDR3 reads TGCGCCAGCAGCGCCGCCGGGACAGGGCCGAACACTGAAGCTTTCTTT. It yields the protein CASSAAGTGPNTEAFF.

This CDR3 reads CASRWTEAEKLFF. The CDR3 DNA reads TGTGCCAGCAGATGGACAGAAGCTGAAAAACTGTTTTTT. This chain uses TRBV12-3 or TRBV12-4 with TRBJ1-4; D is possibly TRBD1 (6 bases). The CDR3 is made up of 13 amino acids. The ends were cut back, 6 bases at V and 7 bases at J, with 12 bases in the middle.

The CDR3 reads CASSLTIAGGTDTQYF. DNA for the CDR3: TGTGCCAGCAGCTTAACGATCGCGGGAGGCACAGATACGCAGTATTTT. This chain joins TRBV7-3 and TRBJ2-3, with 7 bases lining up with TRBD2. Germline lookup yields CDR1 SGHTA and CDR2 FQGTGA. Germline trimming cut 0 bases from V and 1 base from J; bases unmatched to any gene: 4. CDR3 length: 16 residues.

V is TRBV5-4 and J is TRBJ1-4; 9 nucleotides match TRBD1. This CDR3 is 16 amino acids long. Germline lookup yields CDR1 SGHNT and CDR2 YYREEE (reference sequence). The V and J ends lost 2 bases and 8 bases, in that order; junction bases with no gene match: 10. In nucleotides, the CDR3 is TGTGCCAGCAGCTTTCGTCCGGGACAGGGAAGAGAAAAACTGTTTTTT. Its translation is CASSFRPGQGREKLFF.

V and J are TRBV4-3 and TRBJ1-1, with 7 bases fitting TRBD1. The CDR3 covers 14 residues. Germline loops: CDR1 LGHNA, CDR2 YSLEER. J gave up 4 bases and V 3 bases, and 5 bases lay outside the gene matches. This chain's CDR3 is CASSQTGRGTEAFF. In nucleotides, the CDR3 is TGCGCCAGCAGCCAGACAGGGCGCGGCACTGAAGCTTTCTTT.

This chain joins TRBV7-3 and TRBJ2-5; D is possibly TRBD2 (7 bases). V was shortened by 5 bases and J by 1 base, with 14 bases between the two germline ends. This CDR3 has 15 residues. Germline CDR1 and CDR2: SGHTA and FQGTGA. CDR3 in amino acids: CASSPLGGGQETQYF. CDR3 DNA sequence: TGTGCCAGCAGCCCATTAGGGGGGGGCCAAGAGACCCAGTACTTC.

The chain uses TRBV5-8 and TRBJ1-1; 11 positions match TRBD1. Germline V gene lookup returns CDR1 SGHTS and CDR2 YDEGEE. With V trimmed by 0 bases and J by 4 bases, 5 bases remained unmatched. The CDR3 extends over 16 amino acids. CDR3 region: CASSLVAGTGGTEAFF. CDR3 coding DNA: TGTGCCAGCAGCTTGGTCGCTGGGACAGGGGGCACTGAAGCTTTCTTT.

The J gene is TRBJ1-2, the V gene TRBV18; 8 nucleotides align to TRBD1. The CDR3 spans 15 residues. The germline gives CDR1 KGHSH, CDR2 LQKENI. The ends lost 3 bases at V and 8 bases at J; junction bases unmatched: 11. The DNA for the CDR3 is TGTGCCAGCTCACCGGGGGGACAGGAATTGAAGGGCTACACCTTC. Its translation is CASSPGGQELKGYTF.

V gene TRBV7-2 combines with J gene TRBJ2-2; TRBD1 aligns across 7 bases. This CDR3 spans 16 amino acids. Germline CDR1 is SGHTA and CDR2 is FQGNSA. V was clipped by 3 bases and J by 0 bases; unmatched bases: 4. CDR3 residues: CASSLHGTANTGELFF. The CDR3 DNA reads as TGTGCCAGCAGCTTGCATGGGACAGCGAACACCGGGGAGCTGTTTTTT.

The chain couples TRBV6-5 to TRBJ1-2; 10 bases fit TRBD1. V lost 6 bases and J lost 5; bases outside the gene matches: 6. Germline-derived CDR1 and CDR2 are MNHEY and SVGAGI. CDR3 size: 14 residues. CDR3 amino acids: CASRRQGARYGYTF. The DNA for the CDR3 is TGTGCCAGCAGGAGACAGGGGGCGCGGTATGGCTACACCTTC.

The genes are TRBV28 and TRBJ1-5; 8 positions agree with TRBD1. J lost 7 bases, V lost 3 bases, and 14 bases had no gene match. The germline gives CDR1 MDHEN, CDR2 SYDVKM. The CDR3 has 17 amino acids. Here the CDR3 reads CASSFLGQGFVDQPQHF. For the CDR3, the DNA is TGTGCCAGCAGTTTCCTTGGACAGGGATTCGTTGACCAGCCCCAGCATTTT.

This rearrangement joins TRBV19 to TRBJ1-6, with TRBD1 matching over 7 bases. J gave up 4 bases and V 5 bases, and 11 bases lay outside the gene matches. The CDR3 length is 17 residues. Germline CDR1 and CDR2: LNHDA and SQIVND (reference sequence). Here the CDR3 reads CASSPIDRDPYNSPLHF. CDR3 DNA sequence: TGTGCCAGTAGTCCTATCGACAGGGACCCTTATAATTCACCCCTCCACTTT. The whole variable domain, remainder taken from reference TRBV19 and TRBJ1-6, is DGGITQSPKYLFRKEGQNVTLSCEQNLNHDAMYWYRQDPGQGLRLIYYSQIVNDFQKGDIAEGYSVSREKKESFPLTVTSAQKNPTAFYLCASSPIDRDPYNSPLHFGNGTRLTVT.

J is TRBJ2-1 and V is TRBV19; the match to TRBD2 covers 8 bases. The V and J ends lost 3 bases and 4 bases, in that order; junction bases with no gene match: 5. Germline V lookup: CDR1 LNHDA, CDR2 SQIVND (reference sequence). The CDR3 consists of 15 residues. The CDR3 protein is CASSMGLAGYNEQFF. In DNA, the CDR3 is TGTGCCAGTAGTATGGGCCTAGCGGGTTACAATGAGCAGTTCTTC.

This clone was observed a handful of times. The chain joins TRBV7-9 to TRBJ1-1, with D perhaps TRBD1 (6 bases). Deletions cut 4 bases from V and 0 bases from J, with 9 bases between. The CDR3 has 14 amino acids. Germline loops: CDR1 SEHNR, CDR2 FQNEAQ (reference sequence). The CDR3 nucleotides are TGTGCCAGCAGCTCCACAGGGCTGAACACTGAAGCTTTCTTT. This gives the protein CASSSTGLNTEAFF.

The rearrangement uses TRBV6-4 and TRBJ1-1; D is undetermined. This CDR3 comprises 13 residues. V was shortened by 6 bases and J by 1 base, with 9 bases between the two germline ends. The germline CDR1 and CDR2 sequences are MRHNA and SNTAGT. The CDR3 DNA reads TGTGCCAGCAGGGGCTCTTGGAACACTGAAGCTTTCTTT. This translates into CASRGSWNTEAFF.

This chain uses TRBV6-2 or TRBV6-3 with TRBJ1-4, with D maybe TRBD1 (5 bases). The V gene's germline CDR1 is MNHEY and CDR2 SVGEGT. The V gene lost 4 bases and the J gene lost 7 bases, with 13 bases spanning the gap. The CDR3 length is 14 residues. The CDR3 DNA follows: TGTGCCAGCAGTTCGACAGTTTCATTTGAAAAACTGTTTTTT. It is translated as CASSSTVSFEKLFF.